A selection of T cell receptor beta chains follows, all from one sample in a study of blood T cell repertoires in COVID-19. Generated by immunoSEQ multiplex PCR, the TCRdb table keeps only in-frame clones and is missing some. The sample has 250,000 to 350,000 clones, about nine tenths seen once. The sample was peripheral blood. The receptors were sampled from a woman between 50 and 59 years old who had recovered from COVID-19. Both conserved end residues are part of each CDR3. Each record gives: CDR3 length, D gene, V gene, J gene, clone size, CDR3 protein, CDR3 DNA. The D gene is left open where the match is weak. Only part of the rows carry a size: once, few, many, or a class if the clone is expanded.

13	TRBD2	TRBV27	TRBJ2-3	NA	CASQAGRAYTQYF	TGTGCCAGCCAGGCAGGGAGGGCTTATACGCAGTATTTT
14	NA	TRBV28	TRBJ1-1	NA	CASSLSRGATEAFF	TGTGCCAGCAGTTTAAGTAGAGGTGCCACTGAAGCTTTCTTT
14	NA	TRBV7-9	TRBJ1-2	NA	CASSTGQGPYGYTF	TGTGCCAGCAGCACTGGGCAGGGGCCCTATGGCTACACCTTC
12	NA	TRBV28	TRBJ2-5	few	CASSLKGRTQYF	TGTGCCAGCAGTTTGAAAGGGAGGACCCAGTACTTC
17	TRBD2	TRBV11-1	TRBJ2-7	NA	CASSLAVGLAGHYEQYF	TGTGCCAGCAGCTTAGCAGTAGGCCTAGCGGGACACTACGAGCAGTACTTC
16	NA	TRBV18	TRBJ1-4	once	CASSPRRGGGDEKLFF	TGTGCCAGCTCACCACGTCGTGGGGGAGGCGATGAAAAACTGTTTTTT
13	NA	TRBV6-2/TRBV6-3	TRBJ1-1	NA	CASSWGQNTEAFF	TGTGCCAGCAGCTGGGGACAGAACACTGAAGCTTTCTTT
16	TRBD2	TRBV6-1	TRBJ2-7	NA	CASSEAWTSASYEQYF	TGTGCCAGCAGTGAAGCCTGGACTAGCGCCTCCTACGAGCAGTACTTC
16	NA	TRBV19	TRBJ2-6	once	CASSRAGLSGANVLTF	TGTGCCAGTAGCAGAGCAGGGCTCTCTGGGGCCAACGTCCTGACTTTC
16	TRBD1	TRBV19	TRBJ2-2	NA	CASAFRQGANTGELFF	TGTGCCAGCGCCTTTCGACAGGGGGCGAATACCGGGGAGCTGTTTTTT
15	NA	TRBV2	TRBJ1-2	NA	CASREVLGSNYGYTF	TGTGCCAGCAGGGAGGTTCTGGGATCTAACTATGGCTACACCTTC
16	NA	TRBV7-6	TRBJ1-2	NA	CASSLESLLAGKGYTF	TGTGCCAGCAGCTTAGAATCGCTATTGGCAGGGAAAGGCTACACCTTC
14	NA	TRBV5-5	TRBJ1-1	NA	CASSSDSLNTEAFF	TGTGCCAGCAGCTCGGACAGCTTGAACACTGAAGCTTTCTTT
14	TRBD1	TRBV19	TRBJ1-1	NA	CASKLGTVSTEAFF	TGTGCCAGTAAACTCGGGACAGTTAGTACTGAAGCTTTCTTT
13	TRBD1	TRBV6-5	TRBJ1-6	NA	CASSGTVNSPLHF	TGTGCCAGCAGCGGGACAGTTAATTCACCCCTCCACTTT
17	NA	TRBV9	TRBJ2-6	NA	CASSSTSGTTTTGVLTF	TGTGCCAGCAGTTCCACCTCCGGGACAACTACCACCGGCGTCCTGACTTTC
15	NA	TRBV4-3	TRBJ1-6	NA	CASSQELPGISPLHF	TGCGCCAGCAGCCAAGAATTGCCGGGGATCTCACCCCTCCACTTT
14	NA	TRBV30	TRBJ1-5	NA	CAWSRHYSNQPQHF	TGTGCCTGGAGTAGGCACTATAGCAATCAGCCCCAGCATTTT
14	NA	TRBV30	TRBJ1-1	NA	CAWSVPAAGTEAFF	TGTGCCTGGAGTGTACCGGCCGCGGGGACTGAAGCTTTCTTT
14	NA	TRBV5-1	TRBJ2-7	NA	CASSLGQGLYEQYF	TGCGCCAGCAGCTTGGGACAGGGACTCTACGAGCAGTACTTC
17	TRBD1	TRBV7-6	TRBJ1-1	NA	CASSPRRDRGWGTEAFF	TGTGCCAGCAGCCCAAGGCGGGACAGGGGCTGGGGTACTGAAGCTTTCTTT
15	NA	TRBV19	TRBJ1-3	NA	CASSPDRSSGNTIYF	TGTGCCAGTAGTCCCGACCGGAGCTCTGGAAACACCATATATTTT
15	TRBD2	TRBV5-1	TRBJ2-7	NA	CASSSGTNILYEQYF	TGCGCCAGCAGCTCCGGGACTAACATTCTCTACGAGCAGTACTTC
13	NA	TRBV18	TRBJ2-4	NA	CASSPGDKNIQYF	TGTGCCAGCTCACCCGGTGACAAAAACATTCAGTACTTC
16	TRBD1	TRBV29-1	TRBJ2-7	NA	CSVVRGDRGRFYEQYF	TGCAGCGTAGTCCGGGGGGACAGGGGCCGATTCTACGAGCAGTACTTC
14	NA	TRBV28	TRBJ2-7	NA	CASSFQDRSYEQYF	TGTGCCAGCAGTTTTCAGGACAGATCCTACGAGCAGTACTTC
14	NA	TRBV10-3	TRBJ2-7	NA	CAISEVVSRYEQYF	TGTGCCATCAGTGAGGTGGTCAGTCGCTACGAGCAGTACTTC
14	TRBD1	TRBV3-1/TRBV3-2	TRBJ2-7	NA	CASSHTGVVNEQYF	TGTGCCAGCAGTCACACAGGGGTCGTGAACGAGCAGTACTTC
14	TRBD1	TRBV6-5	TRBJ2-1	NA	CASSSGQDVHEQFF	TGTGCCAGCAGTTCGGGACAGGATGTCCATGAGCAGTTCTTC
14	TRBD1	TRBV6-5	TRBJ1-3	NA	CASSLGTDGNTIYF	TGTGCCAGCAGCCTCGGGACAGACGGAAACACCATATATTTT